This T cell receptor beta chain was obtained from a study of T-cell reconstitution after alpha-beta-depleted transplantation in children. Study-level results: T-cell numbers and diversity one year post-transplant derived largely from freshly generated T cells. After transplant, high TCRbeta diversity at day 60 in some patients arose from surviving recipient T cells and thymic progenitors. Reportedly, roughly two months post-transplant, alpha-beta T cells arose from several hundred expanded graft clones.

In the case of this clonotype: The antigen is not known.

The CDR3 covers 17 residues. Trimming removed 6 bases from V and 0 bases from J; junction bases left unmatched: 9. CDR1 KGHDR and CDR2 SFDVKD come from the germline V gene. Unique molecular identifiers were incorporated during preparation of the TCRbeta library. From the PCR reads, TCRdb called clonotypes with MiXCR, one entry per CDR3 protein. Of some 460,000 distinct CDR3 sequences in the sample, roughly 17% were seen once. Source: PBMCs, mostly from graft donor cells, taken 360 days after TCRalphabeta/CD19-depleted stem cell transplant. V is TRBV24-1 and J is TRBJ2-5; 10 bases are a match to TRBD1. The clonotype was recovered from a boy less than two years old who had a stem cell transplant for Wiskott-Aldrich syndrome, so the T cells may come from the graft donor. This CDR3 reads CATSPSGTGVYQETQYF. CDR3 bases: TGTGCCACCAGTCCCTCCGGGACAGGGGTGTACCAAGAGACCCAGTACTTC.